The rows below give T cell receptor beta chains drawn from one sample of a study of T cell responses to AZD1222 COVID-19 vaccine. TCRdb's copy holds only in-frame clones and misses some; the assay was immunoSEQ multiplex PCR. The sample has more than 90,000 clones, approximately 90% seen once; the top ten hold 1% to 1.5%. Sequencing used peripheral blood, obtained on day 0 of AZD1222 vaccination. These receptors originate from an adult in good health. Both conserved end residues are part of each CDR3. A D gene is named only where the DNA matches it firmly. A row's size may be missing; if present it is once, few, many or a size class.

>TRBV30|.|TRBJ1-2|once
TGTGCCTGGAGTAGATCCATGAGGGGCTATGGCTACACCTTC
CAWSRSMRGYGYTF
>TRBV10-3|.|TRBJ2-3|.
TGTGCCATCAGTGGGGCAGGGGTGGACCTCACAGATACGCAGTATTTT
CAISGAGVDLTDTQYF
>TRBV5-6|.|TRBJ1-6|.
TGTGCCAGCAGCAACGGAGGGCTACCCCTCCACTTT
CASSNGGLPLHF
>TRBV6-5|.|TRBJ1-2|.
TGTGCCAGCAGTCTAGGGTTGGCCTATGGCTACACCTTC
CASSLGLAYGYTF
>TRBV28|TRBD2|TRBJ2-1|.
TGTGCCAGCAGTTTGCTAGCGGGGGGGCGTTACAATGAGCAGTTCTTC
CASSLLAGGRYNEQFF
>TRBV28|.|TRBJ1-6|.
TGTGCCAGCAGTTTATCTCAGGGGTGGAATTCACCCCTCCACTTT
CASSLSQGWNSPLHF
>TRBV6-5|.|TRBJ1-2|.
TGTGCCAGCAGTTATTTGGGCAGGGCTAACTATGGCTACACCTTC
CASSYLGRANYGYTF
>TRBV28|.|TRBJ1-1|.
TGTGCCAGCAGTTTGGGGTCGTGGACTGAAGCTTTCTTT
CASSLGSWTEAFF
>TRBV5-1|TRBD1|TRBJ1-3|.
TGCGCCAGCAGCCAAAGGACAGGAACTGGAAACACCATATATTTT
CASSQRTGTGNTIYF
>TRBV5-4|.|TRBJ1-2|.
TGTGCCAGCAGCTTTGAGGAGGGGTCTAACTATGGCTACACCTTC
CASSFEEGSNYGYTF
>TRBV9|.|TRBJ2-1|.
TGTGCCAGCAGCGTGGGAGTAATAGGGGAGCAGTTCTTC
CASSVGVIGEQFF
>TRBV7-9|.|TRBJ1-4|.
TGTGCCAGCAGCCTCCCGGACCGGAGTGAAAAACTGTTTTTT
CASSLPDRSEKLFF
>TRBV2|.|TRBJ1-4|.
TGTGCCAGCAGGAGGACGGGTGCTGATGAAAAACTGTTTTTT
CASRRTGADEKLFF
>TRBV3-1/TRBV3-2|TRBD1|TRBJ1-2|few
TGTGCCAGCAGCCCCCGACAGGGGTCCTATGGCTACACCTTC
CASSPRQGSYGYTF
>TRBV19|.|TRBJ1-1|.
TGTGCCATCATGGTGAACACTGAAGCTTTCTTT
CAIMVNTEAFF
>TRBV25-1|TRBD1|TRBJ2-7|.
TGTGCCAGCAGTGAGACAGGGAGCCTCTACGAGCAGTACTTC
CASSETGSLYEQYF
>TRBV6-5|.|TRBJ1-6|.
TGTGCCAGCAGTTTGGACAGCTCCTATAATTCACCCCTCCACTTT
CASSLDSSYNSPLHF
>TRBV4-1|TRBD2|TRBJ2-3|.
TGCGCCAGCAGCCAAACGGGAGGGCTAGCGGTCACAGATACGCAGTATTTT
CASSQTGGLAVTDTQYF
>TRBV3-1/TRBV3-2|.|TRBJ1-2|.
TGTGCCAGCAGCCAAGTTGACAGACCGGGCTACACCTTC
CASSQVDRPGYTF
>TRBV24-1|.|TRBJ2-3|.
TGTGCCACCAGTGATTTGCCGTCTAGCACAGATACGCAGTATTTT
CATSDLPSSTDTQYF
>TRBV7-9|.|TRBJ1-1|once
TGTGCCAGCAGCGGCCTCGTTGGGGACATGAACACTGAAGCTTTCTTT
CASSGLVGDMNTEAFF
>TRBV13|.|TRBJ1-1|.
TGTGCCAGCAGCTTAGCCGGAGGAGAGTTGAACACTGAAGCTTTCTTT
CASSLAGGELNTEAFF
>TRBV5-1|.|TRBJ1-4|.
TGCGCCAGCCCCCCGGGGCCTGATGAAAAACTGTTTTTT
CASPPGPDEKLFF
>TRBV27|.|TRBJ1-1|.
TGTGCCAGCAGTTTAATAGGGTTGGGGACTGAAGCTTTCTTT
CASSLIGLGTEAFF
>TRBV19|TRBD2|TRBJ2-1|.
TGTGCCAGTAGCAATAGCGGGGGATACAATGAGCAGTTCTTC
CASSNSGGYNEQFF
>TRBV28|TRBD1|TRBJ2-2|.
TGTGCCAGCCGGGACAGGGGGGCCGGGGAGCTGTTTTTT
CASRDRGAGELFF
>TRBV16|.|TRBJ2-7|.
TGTGCCAGCAGCCGTGGGGCAGGGCCTTCATCCTACGAGCAGTACTTC
CASSRGAGPSSYEQYF
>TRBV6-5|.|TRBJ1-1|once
TGTGCCAGCAGTTACGAAGGCAGATACACTGAAGCTTTCTTT
CASSYEGRYTEAFF
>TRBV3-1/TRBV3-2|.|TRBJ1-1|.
TGTGCCAGCAGCCAAGATCATGGGGTGGCCACTGAAGCTTTCTTT
CASSQDHGVATEAFF
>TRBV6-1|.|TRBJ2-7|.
TGTGCCAGCAGTGAAGACGGAGCACCCTACGAGCAGTACTTC
CASSEDGAPYEQYF
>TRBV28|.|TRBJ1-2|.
TGTGCCAGCAGTTTAATTAAGGGGTTGAGGAATACTGGCTACACCTTC
CASSLIKGLRNTGYTF
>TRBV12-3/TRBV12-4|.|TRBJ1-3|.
TGTGCCAGCAGTTTTGGAGGAAACACCATATATTTT
CASSFGGNTIYF
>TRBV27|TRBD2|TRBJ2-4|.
TGTGCCAGCAGTTCGCTCGTGGTAGCGGGTTTTACCAAAAACATTCAGTACTTC
CASSSLVVAGFTKNIQYF
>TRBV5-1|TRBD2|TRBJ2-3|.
TGCGCCAGCAGCACCGGACTAGCGGCCAGCCCAGATACGCAGTATTTT
CASSTGLAASPDTQYF
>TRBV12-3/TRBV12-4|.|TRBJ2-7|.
TGTGCCAGCAGTCCACGGGCCTCCTACGAGCAGTACTTC
CASSPRASYEQYF
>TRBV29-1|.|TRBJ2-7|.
TGCAGCGTCTTCGAGGCCTACGAGCAGTACTTC
CSVFEAYEQYF
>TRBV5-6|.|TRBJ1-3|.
TGTGCCAGCAGTGATGACCGTTACTCTGGAAACACCATATATTTT
CASSDDRYSGNTIYF
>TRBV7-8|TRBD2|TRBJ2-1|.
TGTGCCAGCAGCTTAAGCGGGGTCCCCTCCTACAATGAGCAGTTCTTC
CASSLSGVPSYNEQFF
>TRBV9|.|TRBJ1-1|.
TGTGCCAGCTCCAAGGGGAGGAACACTGAAGCTTTCTTT
CASSKGRNTEAFF
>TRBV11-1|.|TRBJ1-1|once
TGTGCCAGCAGCCCGGGACAGAACACTGAAGCTTTCTTT
CASSPGQNTEAFF
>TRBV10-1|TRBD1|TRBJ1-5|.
TGCGCCAGCAGTCCGGGACAGGGGTACAATCAGCCCCAGCATTTT
CASSPGQGYNQPQHF
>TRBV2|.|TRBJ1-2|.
TGTGCCAGCAGACAGACAGGCTACCTTGGCTACACCTTC
CASRQTGYLGYTF
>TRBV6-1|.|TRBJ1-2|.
TGTGCCAGCAGTGAAGCTAGGGGAAGCTATGGCTACACCTTC
CASSEARGSYGYTF
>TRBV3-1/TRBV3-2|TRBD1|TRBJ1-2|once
TGTGCCAGCAGCCGGGCGTCGGGCAGGGGGCTTGGTGGCTACACCTTC
CASSRASGRGLGGYTF
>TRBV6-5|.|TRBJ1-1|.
TGTGCCAGCAGTCTGGGACGGTTGAACACTGAAGCTTTCTTT
CASSLGRLNTEAFF
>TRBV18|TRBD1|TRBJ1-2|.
TGTGCCAGCTCACCACCGGGACAGCCCTATGGCTACACCTTC
CASSPPGQPYGYTF
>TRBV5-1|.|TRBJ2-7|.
TGCGCCAGCAGCCCCGGGTCCATGTACTCCTACGAGCAGTACTTC
CASSPGSMYSYEQYF
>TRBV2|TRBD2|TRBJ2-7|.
TGTGCCAGCAGCGGGACTAGCGGCGTCGGGCAGTACTTC
CASSGTSGVGQYF
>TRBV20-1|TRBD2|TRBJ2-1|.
TGCAGTGCTACTGAAGCGGGGCGTTCCAACAATGAGCAGTTCTTC
CSATEAGRSNNEQFF
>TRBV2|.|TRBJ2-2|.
TGTGCCAGCTTGAGTGAGGTGGCAGGGAGAACCGGGGAGCTGTTTTTT
CASLSEVAGRTGELFF
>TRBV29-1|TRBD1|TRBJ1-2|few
TGCAGCGTTGAAGATCGGGACAGGTCTACCTATGGCTACACCTTC
CSVEDRDRSTYGYTF
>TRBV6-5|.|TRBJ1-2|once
TGTGCCAGCAGTCCTTACCCCGGAGGCGGCTACACCTTC
CASSPYPGGGYTF
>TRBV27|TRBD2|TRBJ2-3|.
TGTGCCAGCAGTTTATCTAGCGGGGGGGCGATCACAGATACGCAGTATTTT
CASSLSSGGAITDTQYF
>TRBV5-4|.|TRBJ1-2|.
TGTGCCAGCAGCTGGGGCCCCGGGGGAGGGTTCCGGGGCGCCTACACCTTC
CASSWGPGGGFRGAYTF
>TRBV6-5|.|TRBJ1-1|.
TGTGCCAGCAGGGCCCGTGGGGGGCTGAACACTGAAGCTTTCTTT
CASRARGGLNTEAFF
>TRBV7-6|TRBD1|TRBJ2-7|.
TGTGCCAGCAGCCTCGACAGGGAAAGGGCCTACGAGCAGTACTTC
CASSLDRERAYEQYF
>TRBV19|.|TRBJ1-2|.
TGTGCCAGTAGTAGATCCGGGACGGGGAACTATGGCTACACCTTC
CASSRSGTGNYGYTF